These 15 T cell receptor beta chains were sequenced from one sample in a study of shared clonotypes between healthy human individuals. Generated by immunoSEQ multiplex PCR, the TCRdb table keeps only in-frame clones and is missing some. The sample has 850,000 to 1,200,000 clones; roughly 70% are singletons. The source material was memory CD4+ T cells sorted from blood. Subset meaning: CD45RA-negative fraction. Source of these receptors: a man aged 18 to 30 in good health.

The rearrangement uses TRBV5-6 and TRBJ1-5; D uncertain. Per germline, CDR1 SGHDT and CDR2 YYEEEE. The CDR3 is made up of 12 amino acids. The germline V and J ends were trimmed by 2 bases and 3 bases, with 3 bases remaining between them. In nucleotides, the CDR3 is TGTGCCAGCAGCTTTGACAATCAGCCCCAGCATTTT. It yields the protein CASSFDNQPQHF.

The V call is TRBV9, the J call TRBJ1-3; TRBD1 is a possible D gene (5 bases). The V end lost 1 base, the J end lost 2 bases, and 7 bases lay between the germline ends. Germline values: CDR1 SGDLS, CDR2 YYNGEE. The CDR3 is 14 residues long. Written as DNA, the CDR3 is TGTGCCAGCAGCGTACAGGGAGCTGGAAACACCATATATTTT. Protein sequence: CASSVQGAGNTIYF.

The V call is TRBV4-3, the J call TRBJ1-6; D is possibly TRBD1 (5 bases). CDR1 is LGHNA and CDR2 is YSLEER in the germline V gene. V was trimmed by 4 bases and J by 7 bases, leaving 20 bases between them. CDR3 length: 17 residues. This CDR3 reads CASSRKGLGDQNSPLHF. CDR3 sequence (DNA): TGCGCCAGCAGCCGGAAGGGTCTGGGGGATCAGAATTCACCCCTCCACTTT.

The chain combines TRBV19 with TRBJ1-5; 7 bases agree with TRBD1. V lost 5 bases, J lost 6 bases, and 19 bases stayed unmatched. Germline assignment: CDR1 LNHDA and CDR2 SQIVND (reference sequence). The length of the CDR3 is 18 residues. CDR3 loop: CASSPRIRGQETFQPQHF. DNA for the CDR3: TGTGCCAGTAGTCCCCGAATCCGTGGACAGGAGACTTTTCAGCCCCAGCATTTT.

The chain couples TRBV19 to TRBJ2-2; a weak D match, TRBD1 (6 bases). Trimming pared 5 bases from V and 4 bases from J, leaving 11 bases between. The germline CDR1 and CDR2 sequences are LNHDA and SQIVND (reference sequence). The CDR3 is 14 residues long. DNA of the CDR3: TGTGCCAGTAGTGCGACAGGCGGCACCGGGGAGCTGTTTTTT. Protein: CASSATGGTGELFF.

The V and J genes are TRBV2 and TRBJ2-1; D uncertain. V dropped 5 bases and J dropped 6 bases, with 8 bases sitting between them. Germline V gene lookup returns CDR1 SNHLY and CDR2 FYNNEI. CDR3 size: 12 residues. CDR3 nucleotides: TGTGCCAGCAGTCTTACTTCCAATGAGCAGTTCTTC. It specifies CASSLTSNEQFF. The entire variable domain, with the rest obtained from reference TRBV2 and TRBJ2-1, is as follows: EPEVTQTPSHQVTQMGQEVILRCVPISNHLYFYWYRQILGQKVEFLVSFYNNEISEKSEIFDDQFSVERPDGSNFTLKIRSTKLEDSAMYFCASSLTSNEQFFGPGTRLTVL.

This chain uses TRBV6-5 with TRBJ2-3; D call uncertain. Germline V gene sequence: CDR1 MNHEY, CDR2 SVGAGI. V gave up 6 bases and J gave up 2 bases, with 9 bases separating them. CDR3 length: 13 residues. The CDR3 here is CASSRRPTDTQYF. The CDR3 region has the DNA TGTGCCAGCAGCAGAAGACCCACAGATACGCAGTATTTT.

This clone was observed a handful of times. J is TRBJ1-1 and V is TRBV27; weak D call: TRBD1 (5 bases). The CDR3 totals 16 residues. With 0 bases removed from V and 1 base from J, the gap between germline ends came to 12 bases. Germline CDR1 reads MNHEY; CDR2 reads SMNVEV (reference sequence). In nucleotides, the CDR3 is TGTGCCAGCAGTTTATCGTATTGGCAGGGGAACACTGAAGCTTTCTTT. This codes for CASSLSYWQGNTEAFF.

With regard to this clone: Other nucleotide sequences from this sample produce the same CDR3. The chain has TRBV20-1 and TRBJ2-3; D is undetermined. The CDR3 contains 11 residues. The germline CDR1 and CDR2 sequences are DFQATT and SNEGSKA (reference sequence). The V and J ends lost 3 bases and 5 bases respectively, with 6 bases between them. The CDR3 sequence is CSASPGDTQYF. The CDR3 DNA reads TGCAGTGCTAGTCCTGGAGATACGCAGTATTTT.

This clone was recorded a few times. The chain employs TRBV30 and TRBJ1-4; D is unresolved. Germline CDR1 is GTSNPN and CDR2 is SVGIG (reference sequence). The CDR3 runs 15 residues. V was clipped by 0 bases and J by 8 bases, with 16 bases between them. The DNA of the CDR3 is TGTGCCTGGAGTGTACCGGGAATAAGAAGCGAAAAACTGTTTTTT. Protein product: CAWSVPGIRSEKLFF.

Note on this clone: In the same sample, other DNA sequences code for this CDR3. This chain joins TRBV10-3 and TRBJ1-1; no reliable D call. Per germline, CDR1 ENHRY and CDR2 SYGVKD. The length of the CDR3 is 12 residues. Trimming left V 4 bases short and J 5 bases short, with 8 bases between. The CDR3 loop reads CAISGRRTEAFF. The CDR3 region has the DNA TGTGCCATCAGTGGTCGCAGGACTGAAGCTTTCTTT.

This chain joins TRBV5-6 and TRBJ2-7; 9 bases are a match to TRBD1. CDR1 is SGHDT, CDR2 YYEEEE, per germline. The CDR3 has 15 residues. Trimming at V came to 4 bases and at J to 0 bases, leaving 5 bases not matched to a gene. CDR3 nucleotide sequence: TGTGCCAGCAGCGTGACGGGACAGGGCTCCTACGAGCAGTACTTC. Its protein product is CASSVTGQGSYEQYF.

This clone was observed at least ten times. CDR3 bases: TGTGCCAGCAGCCCTCACGATCACGGCTACACCTTC. It translates to CASSPHDHGYTF. The genes are TRBV7-9 and TRBJ1-2; no firm D call. This CDR3 spans 12 amino acids. The germline V gene encodes CDR1 SEHNR and CDR2 FQNEAQ (reference sequence). V gave up 5 bases and J gave up 8 bases, with 12 bases separating them.

The chain has TRBV2 and TRBJ2-1; 9 bases are a match to TRBD2. Germline loops: CDR1 SNHLY, CDR2 FYNNEI. Trimming took 8 bases from V and 8 from J; bases not matched to a gene: 13. The CDR3 totals 15 residues. This CDR3 reads CASAEGGGAKDEQFF. The CDR3 DNA sequence: TGTGCCAGCGCTGAGGGCGGGGGGGCCAAAGATGAGCAGTTCTTC.

This sequence joins TRBV28 and TRBJ2-2; 9 bases align to TRBD2. The junction had 6 bases not matched to a gene; V was cut back by 6 bases and J by 4 bases. There are 15 residues in the CDR3. The germline V gene has CDR1 MDHEN and CDR2 SYDVKM. CDR3 protein: CASSPSGGTTGELFF. CDR3 DNA sequence: TGTGCCAGCAGCCCCAGCGGGGGGACCACCGGGGAGCTGTTTTTT.